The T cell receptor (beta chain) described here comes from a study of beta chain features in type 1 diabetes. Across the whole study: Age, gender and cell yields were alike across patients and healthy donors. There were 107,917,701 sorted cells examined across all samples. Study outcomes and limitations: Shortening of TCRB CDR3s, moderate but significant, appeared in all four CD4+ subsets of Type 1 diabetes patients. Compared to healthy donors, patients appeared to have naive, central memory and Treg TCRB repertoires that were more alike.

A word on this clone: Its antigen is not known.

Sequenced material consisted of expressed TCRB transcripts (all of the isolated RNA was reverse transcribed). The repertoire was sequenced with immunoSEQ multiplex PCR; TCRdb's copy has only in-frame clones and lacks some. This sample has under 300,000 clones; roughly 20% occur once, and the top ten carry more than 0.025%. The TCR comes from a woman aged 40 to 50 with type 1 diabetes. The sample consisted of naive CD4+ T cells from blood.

CDR3 coding DNA: TGTGCCTGGAGTCCAAAGGGACTAGCGGGAGAGACCCAGTACTTC. Protein: CAWSPKGLAGETQYF. The rearrangement joins TRBV30 to TRBJ2-5; 12 bases map to TRBD2. Per germline, CDR1 GTSNPN and CDR2 SVGIG (reference sequence). V shed 2 bases, J shed 4 bases, and the junction held 5 bases outside the gene matches. The CDR3 extends over 15 amino acids.